This T cell receptor beta chain was obtained from a study of a mutant IDH1 vaccine in newly diagnosed glioma. Specified time point: week 5, during vaccination. Every vaccine dose comprised 300 ug of mutant IDH1 20-mer peptide plus topical imiquimod. Sequencing used immunoSEQ multiplex PCR; TCRdb keeps in-frame clones, though not all of them. This sample yields approximately 50,000 clones, of which around 78% are seen a single time; roughly 5.6% belongs to the top ten. As to this clone: Its antigen is as yet unknown.

Per germline, CDR1 SQVTM and CDR2 ANQGSEA. The V and J ends lost 6 bases and 2 bases respectively, with 19 bases between them. This CDR3 has 15 residues. The chain carries TRBV29-1 and TRBJ1-2; possibly TRBD1 for D (6 bases). The source of this sequence is a man aged 50-60 years with glioma. The sample consisted of PBMCs, taken from a glioma patient whose treatment included an IDH1 peptide vaccine. CDR3 amino acids: CSVLPRTEPNYGYTF. The CDR3 nucleotides read TGCAGCGTACTCCCCCGGACAGAACCCAACTATGGCTACACCTTC.